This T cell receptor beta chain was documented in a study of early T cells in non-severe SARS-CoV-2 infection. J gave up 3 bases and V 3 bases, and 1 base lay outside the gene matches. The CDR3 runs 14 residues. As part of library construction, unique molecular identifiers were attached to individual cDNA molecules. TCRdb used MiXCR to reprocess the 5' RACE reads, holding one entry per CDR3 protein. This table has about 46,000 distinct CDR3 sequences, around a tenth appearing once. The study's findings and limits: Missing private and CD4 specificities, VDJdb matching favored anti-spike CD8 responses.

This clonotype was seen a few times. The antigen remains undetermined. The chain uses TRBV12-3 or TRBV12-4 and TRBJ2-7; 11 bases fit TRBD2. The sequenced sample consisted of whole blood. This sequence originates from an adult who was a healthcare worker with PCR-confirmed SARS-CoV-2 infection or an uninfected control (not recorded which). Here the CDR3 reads CASSLGTSGYEQYF. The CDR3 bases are TGTGCCAGCAGTTTGGGGACTAGCGGCTACGAGCAGTACTTC.